This TCR beta chain was sequenced in a study of T cell changes during pregnancy in multiple sclerosis. Profiling relied on immunoSEQ multiplex PCR, and the TCRdb table lists in-frame clones only, not all of them. The sample carries some 87,000 clones, 85% to 95% recorded once. This CDR3 contains 12 residues. The germline V gene has CDR1 MDHEN and CDR2 SYDVKM. The V end was cut by 2 bases, the J end by 7 bases, with 5 bases between. This TCR was recovered from a female donor with multiple sclerosis, enrolled in a pregnancy study. The sample in question was peripheral blood, obtained in the first trimester of pregnancy. The chain carries TRBV28 and TRBJ1-4, with D hard to call. CDR3 nucleotides: TGTGCCAGCAGTTTAAACTTTGAAAAACTGTTTTTT. Translated, it gives CASSLNFEKLFF.